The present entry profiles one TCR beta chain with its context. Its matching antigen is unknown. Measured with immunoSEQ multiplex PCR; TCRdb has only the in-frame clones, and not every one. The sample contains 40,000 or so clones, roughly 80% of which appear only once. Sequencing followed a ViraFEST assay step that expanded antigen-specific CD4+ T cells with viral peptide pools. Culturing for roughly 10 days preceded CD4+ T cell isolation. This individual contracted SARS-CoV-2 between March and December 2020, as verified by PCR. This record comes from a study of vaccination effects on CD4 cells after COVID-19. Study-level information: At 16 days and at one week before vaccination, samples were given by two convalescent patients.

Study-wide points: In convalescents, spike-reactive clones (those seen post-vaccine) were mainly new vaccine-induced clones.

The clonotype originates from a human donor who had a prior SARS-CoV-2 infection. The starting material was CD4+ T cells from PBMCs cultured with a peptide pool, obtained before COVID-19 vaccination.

The CDR3 spells CASSLRNNQPQHF. The CDR3, as DNA: TGTGCCAGCAGTTTAAGGAACAATCAGCCCCAGCATTTT. The chain combines TRBV12-3 or TRBV12-4 with TRBJ1-5; no clear D gene. The CDR3 contains 13 residues. Between the trimmed V and J ends, which lost 2 bases and 3 bases, there was a span of 5 bases.